This TCR beta chain was identified during a study of T-cell memory formation after mild COVID-19. There are many counts of this clonotype. TCRdb re-called the 5' RACE reads through MiXCR, storing one row per CDR3 protein. The sample has around 110,000 distinct CDR3 sequences, roughly 12% seen once. Specimen: PBMCs or a T cell subset sorted from them (not recorded which). The clonotype was recovered from an adult woman who had mild COVID-19 (a few samples of this study predate the infection). Cell type and time point are not known.

The CDR3: CASSLVGASTDTQYF. For the CDR3, the DNA is TGTGCCAGCAGCTTGGTCGGAGCTAGCACAGATACGCAGTATTTT. This chain uses TRBV7-8 with TRBJ2-3, with D unresolved. CDR3 length: 15 amino acids. CDR1 is SGHVS and CDR2 is FQNEAQ in the germline V gene. Between the trimmed V and J ends, which lost 3 bases and 0 bases, there was a span of 10 bases.